The sample holds many counts of the clone carrying this T cell receptor (beta chain). The sample belongs to a study of Graves' ophthalmopathy and Graves' hyperthyroidism. Germline V gene sequence: CDR1 SGHTA, CDR2 FQGNSA. Trimming cost V 4 bases and J 5 bases, with 14 bases left between them. The CDR3 spans 14 residues. Amplification of TCR beta CDR3 regions used RNA transcripts. First-round RT-PCR used HTBI primers; second-round multiplex PCR followed. TCRdb re-analysed the multiplex PCR reads in MiXCR, keeping a single row per CDR3 protein. The data show hundreds of thousands of distinct CDR3 sequences, around 21% seen once.

The chain links TRBV7-2 to TRBJ2-5, with D maybe TRBD2 (5 bases). The material sequenced was peripheral blood. This sequence originates from a woman aged 18-35 years with stable Graves' hyperthyroidism. The CDR3, as DNA: TGTGCCAGCAGCTCACAAGGGCCGGGGGAGACCCAGTACTTC. This encodes CASSSQGPGETQYF.